This TCR beta chain was documented in a study of metastatic and nonmetastatic thyroid tumors. This clone has more than one count but fewer than ten. TCRdb reprocessed the PCR reads using MiXCR. The top ten clones hold 9% to 9.5% of a sample with about 40,000 clones, roughly 13% of them seen once. Germline values: CDR1 SGHDN, CDR2 FVKESK. V lost 3 bases and J lost 0; bases outside the gene matches: 7. The CDR3 consists of 17 residues. No treatment had been given to any patient before thyroid surgery. This TCR derives from a female donor with papillary thyroid cancer or a benign thyroid nodule (not recorded which). Some clones in this sample may be carry-over from other donors' samples. The sample consisted of blood. This chain uses TRBV14 with TRBJ2-4; TRBD2 agrees at 8 bases. The CDR3 sequence: CASSHAGGGRAKNIQYF. CDR3 in DNA: TGTGCCAGCAGCCACGCCGGCGGGGGGAGAGCCAAAAACATTCAGTACTTC.